The sequence of this T cell receptor (beta chain) was determined in a study of blood T cell repertoires in COVID-19. The germline gives CDR1 SGHRS, CDR2 YFSETQ. Trimming cost V 6 bases and J 0 bases, with 9 bases left between them. The CDR3 has 13 residues. Assay used: immunoSEQ multiplex PCR; TCRdb lists only in-frame clones, some missing. The sample records 93,000 or so clones, roughly 84% being singletons. The source of this sequence is a human donor in a cohort sampled during active COVID-19. This chain uses TRBV5-1 with TRBJ1-1, with D possibly matching TRBD1 (5 bases). The sequenced material came from peripheral blood. The CDR3 region has the DNA TGCGCCAGCACGACAGACTTGAACACTGAAGCTTTCTTT. Translation: CASTTDLNTEAFF. The complete variable domain, with remaining parts taken from reference TRBV5-1 and TRBJ1-1, reads KAGVTQTPRYLIKTRGQQVTLSCSPISGHRSVSWYQQTPGQGLQFLFEYFSETQRNKGNFPGRFSGRQFSNSRSEMNVSTLELGDSALYLCASTTDLNTEAFFGQGTRLTVV.